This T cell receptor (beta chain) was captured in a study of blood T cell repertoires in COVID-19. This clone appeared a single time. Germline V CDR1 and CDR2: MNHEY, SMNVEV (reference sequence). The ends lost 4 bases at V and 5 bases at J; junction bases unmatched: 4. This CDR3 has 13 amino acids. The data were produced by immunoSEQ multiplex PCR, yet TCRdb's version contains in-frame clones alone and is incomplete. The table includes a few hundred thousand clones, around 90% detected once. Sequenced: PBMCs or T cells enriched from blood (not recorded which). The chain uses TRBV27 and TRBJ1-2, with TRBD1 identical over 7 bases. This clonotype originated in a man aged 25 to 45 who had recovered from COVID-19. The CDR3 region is CASSWDSSYGYTF. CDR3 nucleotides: TGTGCCAGCAGTTGGGACAGTAGTTATGGCTACACCTTC.